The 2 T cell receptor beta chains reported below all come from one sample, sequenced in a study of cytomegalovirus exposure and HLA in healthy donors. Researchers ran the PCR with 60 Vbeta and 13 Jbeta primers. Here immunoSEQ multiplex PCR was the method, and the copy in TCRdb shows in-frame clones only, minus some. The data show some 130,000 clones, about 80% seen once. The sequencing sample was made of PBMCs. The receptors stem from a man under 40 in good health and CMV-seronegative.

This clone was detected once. CDR3 protein: CASRGKLAGAWSGYNEQFF. The CDR3 coding sequence is TGTGCCAGCAGGGGGAAGCTAGCGGGAGCTTGGAGTGGCTACAATGAGCAGTTCTTC. The chain has TRBV27 and TRBJ2-1, with 10 bases lining up with TRBD2. Looked up from germline, CDR1 is MNHEY and CDR2 is SMNVEV (reference sequence). V lost 6 bases and J lost 3; bases outside the gene matches: 17. The CDR3 loop spans 19 amino acids.

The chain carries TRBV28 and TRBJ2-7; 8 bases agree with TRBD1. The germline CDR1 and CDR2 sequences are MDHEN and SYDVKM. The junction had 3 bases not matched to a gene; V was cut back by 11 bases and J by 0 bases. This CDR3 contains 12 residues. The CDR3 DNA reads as TGTGCCGTAGGGACAGGCTCCTACGAGCAGTACTTC. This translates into CAVGTGSYEQYF.